This T cell receptor beta chain derives from a study of human T cells and chemical hapten exposure. Study overall: Skin of the upper inner arm, approximately 2 cm by approximately 2 cm, received 2% DPC for sensitization.

Whole-study findings and limits: Given that the donors had alopecia, their immune response may differ from that seen in healthy people.

As concerns this clonotype: The antigen is unknown.

Using its own MiXCR run on the RACE reads, TCRdb lists one record per CDR3 protein. This table has about 140,000 distinct CDR3 sequences, over 9.5% appearing once. There are 12 residues in the CDR3. CDR1 is SGHAT and CDR2 is FQNNGV in the germline V gene. The germline V and J ends were trimmed by 7 bases and 9 bases, with 13 bases remaining between them. Time point meaning: patch test 2, 6 weeks after DPC sensitization. This sample's treatment: therapeutic diphenylcyclopropenone sensitization with weekly scalp DPC. Total RNA was isolated from whole blood that had not been fractionated. The receptor's source is a woman between 50 and 59 years old with alopecia areata. Some clones in this sample may be carry-over from other donors' samples. The V gene is TRBV11-2, the J gene TRBJ2-1; D ambiguous. The source was whole blood, collected in connection with sensitization to the hapten diphenylcyclopropenone (DPC). CDR3 DNA: TGTGCCAGCAACACAGATTCTAGTGAGCAGTTCTTC. Encoded protein: CASNTDSSEQFF.